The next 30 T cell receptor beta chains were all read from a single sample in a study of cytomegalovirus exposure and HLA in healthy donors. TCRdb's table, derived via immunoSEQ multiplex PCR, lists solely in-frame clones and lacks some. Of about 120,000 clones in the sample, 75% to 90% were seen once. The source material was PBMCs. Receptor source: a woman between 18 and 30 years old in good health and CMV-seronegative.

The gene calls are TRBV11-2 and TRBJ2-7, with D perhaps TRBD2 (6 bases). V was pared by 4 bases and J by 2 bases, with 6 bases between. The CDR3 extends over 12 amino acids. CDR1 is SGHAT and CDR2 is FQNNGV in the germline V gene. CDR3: CASSSGAYEQYF. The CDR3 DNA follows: TGTGCCAGCAGCTCGGGAGCCTACGAGCAGTACTTC.

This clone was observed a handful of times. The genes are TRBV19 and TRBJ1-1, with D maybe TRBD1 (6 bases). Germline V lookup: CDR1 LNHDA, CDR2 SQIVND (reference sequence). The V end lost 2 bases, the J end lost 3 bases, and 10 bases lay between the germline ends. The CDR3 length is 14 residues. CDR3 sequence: CASSIQGKDTEAFF. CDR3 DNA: TGTGCCAGTAGTATACAGGGGAAGGACACTGAAGCTTTCTTT.

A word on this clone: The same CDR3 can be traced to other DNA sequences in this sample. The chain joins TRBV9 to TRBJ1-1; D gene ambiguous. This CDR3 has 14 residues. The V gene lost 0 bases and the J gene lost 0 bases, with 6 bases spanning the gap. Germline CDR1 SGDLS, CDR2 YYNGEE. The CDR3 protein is CASSVVSMNTEAFF. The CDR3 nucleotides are TGTGCCAGCAGCGTAGTTAGCATGAACACTGAAGCTTTCTTT.

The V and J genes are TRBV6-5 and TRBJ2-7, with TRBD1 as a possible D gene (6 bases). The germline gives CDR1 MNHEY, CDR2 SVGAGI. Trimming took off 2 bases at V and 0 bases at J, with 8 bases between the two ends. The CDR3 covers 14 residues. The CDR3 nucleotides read TGTGCCAGCAGTTACGGGACAAACTCCTACGAGCAGTACTTC. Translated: CASSYGTNSYEQYF.

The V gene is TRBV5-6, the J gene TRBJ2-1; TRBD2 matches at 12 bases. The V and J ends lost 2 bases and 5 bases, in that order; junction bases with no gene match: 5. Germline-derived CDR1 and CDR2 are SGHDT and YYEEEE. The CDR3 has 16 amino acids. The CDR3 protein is CASSLPGLAGDNEQFF. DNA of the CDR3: TGTGCCAGCAGCTTACCGGGACTAGCGGGCGACAATGAGCAGTTCTTC.

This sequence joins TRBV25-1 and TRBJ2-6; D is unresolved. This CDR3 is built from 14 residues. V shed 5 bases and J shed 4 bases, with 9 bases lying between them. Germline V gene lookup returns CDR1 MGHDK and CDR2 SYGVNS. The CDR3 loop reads CASSSQSGANVLTF. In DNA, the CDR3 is TGTGCCAGCAGTTCCCAATCCGGGGCCAACGTCCTGACTTTC.

CDR3 in amino acids: CASSPRTVYEQYV. Here the CDR3 DNA reads TGTGCCAGCAGTCCACGGACAGTCTACGAGCAGTACGTC. This chain links TRBV28 with TRBJ2-7; D may be TRBD1 (6 bases). This CDR3 has 13 residues. V gave up 5 bases and J gave up 3 bases, with 11 bases separating them. CDR1 is MDHEN, CDR2 SYDVKM, per germline.

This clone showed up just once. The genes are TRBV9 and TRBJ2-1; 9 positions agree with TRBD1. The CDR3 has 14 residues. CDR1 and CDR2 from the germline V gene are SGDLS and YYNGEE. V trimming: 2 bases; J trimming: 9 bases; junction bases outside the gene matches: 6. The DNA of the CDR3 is TGTGCCAGCAGCGTTACAGGGGGCATAAGTGAGCAGTTCTTC. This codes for CASSVTGGISEQFF. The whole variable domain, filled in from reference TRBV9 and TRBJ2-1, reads DSGVTQTPKHLITATGQRVTLRCSPRSGDLSVYWYQQSLDQGLQFLIQYYNGEERAKGNILERFSAQQFPDLHSELNLSSLELGDSALYFCASSVTGGISEQFFGPGTRLTVL.

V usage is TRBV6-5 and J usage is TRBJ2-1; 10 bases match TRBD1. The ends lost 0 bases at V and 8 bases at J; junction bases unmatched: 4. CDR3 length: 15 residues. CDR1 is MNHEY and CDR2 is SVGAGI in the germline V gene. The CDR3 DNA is TGTGCCAGCAGTTACTCGTGGGGACAGGGGTATGAGCAGTTCTTC. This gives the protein CASSYSWGQGYEQFF.

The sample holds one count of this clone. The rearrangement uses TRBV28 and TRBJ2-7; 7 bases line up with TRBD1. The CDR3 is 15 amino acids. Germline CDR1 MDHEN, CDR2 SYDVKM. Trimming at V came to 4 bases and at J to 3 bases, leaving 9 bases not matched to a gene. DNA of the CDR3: TGTGCCAGCAGTTATACGGGACAGAGGGGCTACGAGCAGTACTTC. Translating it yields CASSYTGQRGYEQYF.

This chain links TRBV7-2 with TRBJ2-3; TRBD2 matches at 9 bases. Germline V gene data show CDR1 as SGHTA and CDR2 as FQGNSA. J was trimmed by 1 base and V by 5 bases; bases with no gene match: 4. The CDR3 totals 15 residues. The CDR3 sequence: CASSGTSGRTDTQYF. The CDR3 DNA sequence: TGTGCCAGCAGCGGAACTAGCGGGCGCACAGATACGCAGTATTTT.

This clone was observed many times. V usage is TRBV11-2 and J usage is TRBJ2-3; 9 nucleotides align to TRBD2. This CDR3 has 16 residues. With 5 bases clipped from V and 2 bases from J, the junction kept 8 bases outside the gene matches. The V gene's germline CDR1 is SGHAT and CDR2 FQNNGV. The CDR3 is CASSPLAGVFTDTQYF. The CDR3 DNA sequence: TGTGCCAGCAGCCCCTTAGCGGGAGTCTTCACAGATACGCAGTATTTT.

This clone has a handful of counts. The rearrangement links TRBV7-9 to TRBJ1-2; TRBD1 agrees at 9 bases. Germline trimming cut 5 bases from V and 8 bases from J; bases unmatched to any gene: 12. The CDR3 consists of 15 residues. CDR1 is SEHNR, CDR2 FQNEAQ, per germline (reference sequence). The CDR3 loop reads CASSPPGQGMRGYTF. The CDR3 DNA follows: TGTGCCAGCAGCCCCCCCGGACAGGGGATGAGGGGCTACACCTTC.

The CDR3 loop reads CASSTDSYNSPLHF. In DNA form, the CDR3 reads TGTGCCAGCAGTACGGACAGTTATAATTCACCCCTCCACTTT. V is TRBV6-5 and J is TRBJ1-6, with TRBD1 as a possible D gene (6 bases). Germline values: CDR1 MNHEY, CDR2 SVGAGI. This CDR3 spans 14 amino acids. V lost 5 bases and J lost 4, with 9 bases in between.

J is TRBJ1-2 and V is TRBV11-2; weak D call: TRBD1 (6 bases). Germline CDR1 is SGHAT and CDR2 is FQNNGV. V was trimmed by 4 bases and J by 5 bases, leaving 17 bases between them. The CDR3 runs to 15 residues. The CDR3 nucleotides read TGTGCCAGCAGCTCCCATCGGGGGGCTGGTTATGGCTACACCTTC. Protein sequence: CASSSHRGAGYGYTF.

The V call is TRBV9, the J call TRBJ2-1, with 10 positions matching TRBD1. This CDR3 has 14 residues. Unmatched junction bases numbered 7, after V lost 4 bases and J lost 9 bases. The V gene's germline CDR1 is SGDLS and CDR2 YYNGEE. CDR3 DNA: TGTGCCAGCAGCCGGGGACAGGGGAGGGGTGAGCAGTTCTTC. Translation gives CASSRGQGRGEQFF. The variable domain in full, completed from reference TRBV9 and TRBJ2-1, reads DSGVTQTPKHLITATGQRVTLRCSPRSGDLSVYWYQQSLDQGLQFLIQYYNGEERAKGNILERFSAQQFPDLHSELNLSSLELGDSALYFCASSRGQGRGEQFFGPGTRLTVL.

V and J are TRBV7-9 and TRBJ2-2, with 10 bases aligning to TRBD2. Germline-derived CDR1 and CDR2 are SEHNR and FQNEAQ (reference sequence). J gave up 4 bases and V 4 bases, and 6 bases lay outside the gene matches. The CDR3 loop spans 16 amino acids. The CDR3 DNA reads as TGTGCCAGCAGCTCTTGGGCTAGCGGGGGCACCGGGGAGCTGTTTTTT. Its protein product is CASSSWASGGTGELFF.

CDR3 protein: CASSLGGNNQPQHF. Written as DNA, the CDR3 is TGTGCCAGCAGTTTGGGGGGGAACAATCAGCCCCAGCATTTT. This chain connects TRBV28 to TRBJ1-5, with a possible D match to TRBD1 (5 bases). Between the trimmed V and J ends, which lost 3 bases and 3 bases, there was a span of 9 bases. Germline assignment: CDR1 MDHEN and CDR2 SYDVKM. The CDR3 spans 14 residues.

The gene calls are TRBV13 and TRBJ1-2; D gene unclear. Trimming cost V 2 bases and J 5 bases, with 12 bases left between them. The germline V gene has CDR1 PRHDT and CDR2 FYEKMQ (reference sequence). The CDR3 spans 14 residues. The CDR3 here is CASSLQPVEYGYTF. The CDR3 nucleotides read TGTGCCAGCAGCTTACAGCCGGTGGAGTATGGCTACACCTTC.

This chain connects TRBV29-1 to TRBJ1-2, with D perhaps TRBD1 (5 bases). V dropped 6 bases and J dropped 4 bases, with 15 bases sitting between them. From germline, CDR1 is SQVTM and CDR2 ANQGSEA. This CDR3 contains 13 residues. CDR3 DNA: TGCAGCGTCGATTCGGGGGAATTCTATGGCTACACCTTC. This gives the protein CSVDSGEFYGYTF.

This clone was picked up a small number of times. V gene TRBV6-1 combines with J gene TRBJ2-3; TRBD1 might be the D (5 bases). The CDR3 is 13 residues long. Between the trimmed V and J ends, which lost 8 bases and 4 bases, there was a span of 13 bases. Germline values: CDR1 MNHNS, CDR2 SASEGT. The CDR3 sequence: CASGVGAADTQYF. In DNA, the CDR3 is TGTGCCAGCGGTGTAGGGGCGGCAGATACGCAGTATTTT.

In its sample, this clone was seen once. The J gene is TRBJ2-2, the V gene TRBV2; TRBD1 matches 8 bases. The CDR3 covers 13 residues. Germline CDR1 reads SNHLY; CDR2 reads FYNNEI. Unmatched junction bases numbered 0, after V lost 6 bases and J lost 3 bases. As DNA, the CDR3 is TGTGCCAGCAGACAGGGGGACACCGGGGAGCTGTTTTTT. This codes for CASRQGDTGELFF.

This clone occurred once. In nucleotides, the CDR3 is TGTGCCAGCAGTTTGCCCACCGACCAGGGTTACGAGCAGTACGTC. Translating it yields CASSLPTDQGYEQYV. The chain joins TRBV28 to TRBJ2-7; D might be TRBD1 (5 bases). Germline V lookup: CDR1 MDHEN, CDR2 SYDVKM. This CDR3 has 15 residues. The ends were cut back, 3 bases at V and 4 bases at J, with 16 bases in the middle.

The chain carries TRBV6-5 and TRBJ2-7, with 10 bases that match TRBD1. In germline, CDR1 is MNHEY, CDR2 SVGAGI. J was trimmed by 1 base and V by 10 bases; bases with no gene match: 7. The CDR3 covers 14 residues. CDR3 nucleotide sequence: TGTGCCACCCATGGGACAGGGGTATCCTACGAGCAGTACTTC. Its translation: CATHGTGVSYEQYF.

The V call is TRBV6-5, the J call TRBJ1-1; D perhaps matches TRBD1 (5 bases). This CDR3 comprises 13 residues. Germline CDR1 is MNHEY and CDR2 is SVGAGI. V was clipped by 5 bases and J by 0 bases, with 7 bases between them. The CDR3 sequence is CASSTGLNTEAFF. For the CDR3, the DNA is TGTGCCAGCAGTACAGGCTTGAACACTGAAGCTTTCTTT.

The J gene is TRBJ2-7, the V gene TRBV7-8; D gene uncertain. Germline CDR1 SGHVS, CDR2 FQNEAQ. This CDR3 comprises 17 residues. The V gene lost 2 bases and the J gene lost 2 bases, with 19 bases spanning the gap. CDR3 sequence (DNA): TGTGCCAGCAGCTTATTTTCTCTTGGGCCGAATGCCTACGAGCAGTACTTC. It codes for CASSLFSLGPNAYEQYF.

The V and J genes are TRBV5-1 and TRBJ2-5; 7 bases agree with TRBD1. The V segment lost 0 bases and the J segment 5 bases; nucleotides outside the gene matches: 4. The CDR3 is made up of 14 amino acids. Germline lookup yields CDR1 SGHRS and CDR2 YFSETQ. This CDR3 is CASSLGQGYETQYF. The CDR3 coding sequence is TGCGCCAGCAGCTTGGGACAGGGTTACGAGACCCAGTACTTC.

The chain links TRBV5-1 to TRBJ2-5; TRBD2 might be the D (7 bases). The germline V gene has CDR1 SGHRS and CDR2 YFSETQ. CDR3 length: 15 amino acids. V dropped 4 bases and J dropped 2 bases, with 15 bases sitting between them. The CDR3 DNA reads TGCGCCAGCAGCGGTAGGGGGGGATTTCAAGAGACCCAGTACTTC. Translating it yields CASSGRGGFQETQYF.

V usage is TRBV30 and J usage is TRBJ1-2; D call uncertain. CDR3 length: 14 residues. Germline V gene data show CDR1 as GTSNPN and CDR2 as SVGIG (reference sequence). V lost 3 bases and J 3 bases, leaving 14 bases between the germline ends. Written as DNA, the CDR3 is TGTGCCTGGAGCCCTGCAGCAGCGTACTATGGCTACACCTTC. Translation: CAWSPAAAYYGYTF.

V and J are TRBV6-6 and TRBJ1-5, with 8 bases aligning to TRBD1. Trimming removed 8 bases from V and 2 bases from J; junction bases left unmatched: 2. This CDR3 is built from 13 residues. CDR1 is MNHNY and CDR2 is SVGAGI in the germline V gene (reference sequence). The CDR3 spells CASADRGNQPQHF. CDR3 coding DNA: TGTGCCAGCGCGGACAGGGGCAATCAGCCCCAGCATTTT.